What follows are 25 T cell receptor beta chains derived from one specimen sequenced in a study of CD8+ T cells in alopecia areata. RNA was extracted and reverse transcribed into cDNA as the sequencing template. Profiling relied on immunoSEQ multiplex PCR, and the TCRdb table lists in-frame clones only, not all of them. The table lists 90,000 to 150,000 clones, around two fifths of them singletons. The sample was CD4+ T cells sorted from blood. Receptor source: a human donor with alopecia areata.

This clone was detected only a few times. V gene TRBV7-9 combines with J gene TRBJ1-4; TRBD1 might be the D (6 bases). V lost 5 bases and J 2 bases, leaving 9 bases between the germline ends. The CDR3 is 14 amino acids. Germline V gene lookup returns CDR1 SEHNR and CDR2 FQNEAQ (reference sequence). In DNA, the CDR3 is TGTGCCAGCAGCCACAGGGCTACTAATGAAAAACTGTTTTTT. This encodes CASSHRATNEKLFF.

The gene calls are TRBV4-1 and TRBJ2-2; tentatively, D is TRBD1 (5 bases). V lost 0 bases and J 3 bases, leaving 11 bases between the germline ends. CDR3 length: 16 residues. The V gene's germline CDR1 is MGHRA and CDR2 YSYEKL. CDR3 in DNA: TGCGCCAGCAGCCAAGAGACAAGCAGGGACACCGGGGAGCTGTTTTTT. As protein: CASSQETSRDTGELFF.

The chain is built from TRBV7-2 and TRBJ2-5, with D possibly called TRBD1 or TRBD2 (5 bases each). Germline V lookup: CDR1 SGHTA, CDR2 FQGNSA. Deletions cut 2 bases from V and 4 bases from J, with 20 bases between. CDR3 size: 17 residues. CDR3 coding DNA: TGTGCCAGCAGCTTACCCCGGGTAACCCGGGGCGGAGAGACCCAGTACTTC. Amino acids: CASSLPRVTRGGETQYF.

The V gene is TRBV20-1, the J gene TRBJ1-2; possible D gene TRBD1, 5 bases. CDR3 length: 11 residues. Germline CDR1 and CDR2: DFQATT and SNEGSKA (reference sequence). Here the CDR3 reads CSTGGDYGYTF. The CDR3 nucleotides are TGCAGCACCGGGGGAGATTACGGCTACACCTTC.

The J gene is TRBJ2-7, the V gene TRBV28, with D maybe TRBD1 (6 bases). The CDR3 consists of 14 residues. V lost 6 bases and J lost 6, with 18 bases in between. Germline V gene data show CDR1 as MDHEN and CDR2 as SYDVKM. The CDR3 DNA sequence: TGTGCCAGCAGCCAACAGGGAAGAGTTCGCGAGCAGTACTTC. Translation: CASSQQGRVREQYF.

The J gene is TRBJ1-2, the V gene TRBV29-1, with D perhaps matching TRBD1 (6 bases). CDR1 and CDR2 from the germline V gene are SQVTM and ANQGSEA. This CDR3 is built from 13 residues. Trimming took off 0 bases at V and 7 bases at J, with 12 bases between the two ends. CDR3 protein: CSVEDRGRGGYTF. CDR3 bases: TGCAGCGTTGAAGACAGGGGACGTGGTGGCTACACCTTC.

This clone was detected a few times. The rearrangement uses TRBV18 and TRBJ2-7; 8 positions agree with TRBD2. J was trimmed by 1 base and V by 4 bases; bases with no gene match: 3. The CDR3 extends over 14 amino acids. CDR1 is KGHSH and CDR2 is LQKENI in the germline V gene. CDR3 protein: CASSRRGVSYEQYF. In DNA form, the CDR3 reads TGTGCCAGCTCACGGCGGGGGGTATCCTACGAGCAGTACTTC. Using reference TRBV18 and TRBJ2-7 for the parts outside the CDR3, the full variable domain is NAGVMQNPRHLVRRRGQEARLRCSPMKGHSHVYWYRQLPEEGLKFMVYLQKENIIDESGMPKERFSAEFPKEGPSILRIQQVVRGDSAAYFCASSRRGVSYEQYFGPGTRLTVT.

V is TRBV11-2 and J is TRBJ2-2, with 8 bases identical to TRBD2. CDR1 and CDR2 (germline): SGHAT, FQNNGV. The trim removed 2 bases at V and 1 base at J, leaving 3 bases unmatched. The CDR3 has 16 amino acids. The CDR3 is CASSLSLAVNTGELFF. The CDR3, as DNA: TGTGCCAGCAGCTTATCACTAGCGGTGAACACCGGGGAGCTGTTTTTT. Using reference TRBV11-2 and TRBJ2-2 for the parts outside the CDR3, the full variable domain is EAGVAQSPRYKIIEKRQSVAFWCNPISGHATLYWYQQILGQGPKLLIQFQNNGVVDDSQLPKDRFSAERLKGVDSTLKIQPAKLEDSAVYLCASSLSLAVNTGELFFGEGSRLTVL.

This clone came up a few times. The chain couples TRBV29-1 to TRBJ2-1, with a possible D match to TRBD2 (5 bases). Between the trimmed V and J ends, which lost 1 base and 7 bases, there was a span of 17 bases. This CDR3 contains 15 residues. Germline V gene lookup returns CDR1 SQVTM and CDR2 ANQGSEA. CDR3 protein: CSVEGSEGAGNEQFF. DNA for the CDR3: TGCAGCGTTGAAGGGTCAGAGGGAGCTGGGAATGAGCAGTTCTTC.

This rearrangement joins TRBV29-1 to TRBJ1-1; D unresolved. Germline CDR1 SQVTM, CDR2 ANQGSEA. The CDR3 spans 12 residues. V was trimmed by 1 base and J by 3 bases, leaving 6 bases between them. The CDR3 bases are TGCAGCGTTGAAGTAGGGTACACTGAAGCTTTCTTT. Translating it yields CSVEVGYTEAFF. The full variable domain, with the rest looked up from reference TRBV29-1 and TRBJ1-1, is SAVISQKPSRDICQRGTSLTIQCQVDSQVTMMFWYRQQPGQSLTLIATANQGSEATYESGFVIDKFPISRPNLTFSTLTVSNMSPEDSSIYLCSVEVGYTEAFFGQGTRLTVV.

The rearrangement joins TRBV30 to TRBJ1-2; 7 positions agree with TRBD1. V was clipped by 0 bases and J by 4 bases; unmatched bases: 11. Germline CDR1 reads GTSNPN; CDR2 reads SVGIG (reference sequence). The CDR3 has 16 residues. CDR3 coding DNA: TGTGCCTGGAGTGTCCCCGGGACAGCTGGGGGCTATGGCTACACCTTC. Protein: CAWSVPGTAGGYGYTF.

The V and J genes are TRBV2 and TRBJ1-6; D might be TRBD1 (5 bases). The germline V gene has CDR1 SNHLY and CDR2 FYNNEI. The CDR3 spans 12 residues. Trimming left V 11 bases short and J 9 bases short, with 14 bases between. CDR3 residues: CASTTVGSPLHF. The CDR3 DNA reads TGTGCCTCAACGACAGTGGGTTCACCCCTCCACTTT.

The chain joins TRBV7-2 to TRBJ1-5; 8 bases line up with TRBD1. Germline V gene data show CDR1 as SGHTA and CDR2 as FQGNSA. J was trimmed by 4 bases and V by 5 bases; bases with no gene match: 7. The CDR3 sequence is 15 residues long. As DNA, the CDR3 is TGTGCCAGCAGCACCTGGACAGGGCCGAATCAGCCCCAGCATTTT. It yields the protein CASSTWTGPNQPQHF.

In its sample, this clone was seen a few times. The DNA for the CDR3 is TGTGCCAGCAGCCGGACGGGGTCCTACGAGCAGTACTTC. Translation gives CASSRTGSYEQYF. This sequence joins TRBV7-2 and TRBJ2-7; D possibly corresponds to TRBD2 (5 bases). The CDR3 runs 13 residues. Trimming took off 5 bases at V and 1 base at J, with 9 bases between the two ends. Germline V gives CDR1 SGHTA, CDR2 FQGNSA.

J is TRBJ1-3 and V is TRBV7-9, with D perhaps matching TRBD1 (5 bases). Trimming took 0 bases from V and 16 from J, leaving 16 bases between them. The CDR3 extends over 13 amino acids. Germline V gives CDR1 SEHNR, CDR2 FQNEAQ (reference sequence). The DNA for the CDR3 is TGTGCCAGCAGCTTAGCGGGGGATAACTCCGCTTATTTT. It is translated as CASSLAGDNSAYF.

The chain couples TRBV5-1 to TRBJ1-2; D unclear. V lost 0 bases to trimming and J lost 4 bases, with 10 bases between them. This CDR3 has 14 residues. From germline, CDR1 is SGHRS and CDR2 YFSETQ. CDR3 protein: CASSLGRQFYGYTF. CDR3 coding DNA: TGCGCCAGCAGCTTGGGGCGGCAATTCTATGGCTACACCTTC.

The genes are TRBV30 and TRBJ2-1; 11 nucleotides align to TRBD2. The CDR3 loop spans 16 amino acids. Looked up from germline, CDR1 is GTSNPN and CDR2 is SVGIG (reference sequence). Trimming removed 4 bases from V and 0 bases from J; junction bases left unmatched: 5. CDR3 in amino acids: CAWKGLAGSSYNEQFF. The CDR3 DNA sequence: TGTGCCTGGAAAGGACTAGCGGGTAGCTCCTACAATGAGCAGTTCTTC.

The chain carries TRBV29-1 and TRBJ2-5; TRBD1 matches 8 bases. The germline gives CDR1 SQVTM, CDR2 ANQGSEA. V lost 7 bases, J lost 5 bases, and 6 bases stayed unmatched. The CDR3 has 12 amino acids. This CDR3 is CSGGRGQETQYF. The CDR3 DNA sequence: TGCAGCGGGGGCAGGGGGCAGGAGACCCAGTACTTC.

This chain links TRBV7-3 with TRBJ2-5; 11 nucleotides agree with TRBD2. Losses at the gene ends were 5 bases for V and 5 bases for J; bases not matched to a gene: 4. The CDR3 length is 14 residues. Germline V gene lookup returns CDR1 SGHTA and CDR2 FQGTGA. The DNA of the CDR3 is TGTGCCAGCAGCCTAGCGGGAGGAAGGGAGACCCAGTACTTC. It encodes CASSLAGGRETQYF. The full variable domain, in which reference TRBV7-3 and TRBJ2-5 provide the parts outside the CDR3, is GAGVSQTPSNKVTEKGKYVELRCDPISGHTALYWYRQSLGQGPEFLIYFQGTGAADDSGLPNDRFFAVRPEGSVSTLKIQRTERGDSAVYLCASSLAGGRETQYFGPGTRLLVL.

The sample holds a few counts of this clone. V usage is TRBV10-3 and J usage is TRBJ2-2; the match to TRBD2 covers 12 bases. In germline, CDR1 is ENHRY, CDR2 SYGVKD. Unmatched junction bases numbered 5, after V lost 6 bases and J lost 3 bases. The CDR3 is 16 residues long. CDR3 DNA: TGTGCCATCAGCCCGACTAGCGGGGGATACACCGGGGAGCTGTTTTTT. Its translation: CAISPTSGGYTGELFF.

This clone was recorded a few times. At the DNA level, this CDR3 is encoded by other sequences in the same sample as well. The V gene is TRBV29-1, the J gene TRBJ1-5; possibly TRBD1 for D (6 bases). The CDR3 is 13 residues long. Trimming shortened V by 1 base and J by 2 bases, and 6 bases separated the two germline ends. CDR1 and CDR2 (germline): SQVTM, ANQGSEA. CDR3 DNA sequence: TGCAGCGTTGAAGCAGGGGGCAATCAGCCCCAGCATTTT. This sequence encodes CSVEAGGNQPQHF.

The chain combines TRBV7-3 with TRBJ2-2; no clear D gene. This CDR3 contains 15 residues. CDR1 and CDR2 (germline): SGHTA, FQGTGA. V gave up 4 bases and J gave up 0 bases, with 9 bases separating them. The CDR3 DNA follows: TGTGCCAGCAGCTCTCGGGCTACGAACACCGGGGAGCTGTTTTTT. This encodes CASSSRATNTGELFF.

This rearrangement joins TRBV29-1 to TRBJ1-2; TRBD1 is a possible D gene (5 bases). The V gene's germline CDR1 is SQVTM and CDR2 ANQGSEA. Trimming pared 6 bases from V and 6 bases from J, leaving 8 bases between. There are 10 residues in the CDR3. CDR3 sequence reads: CSVQQDGYTF. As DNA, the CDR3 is TGCAGCGTCCAACAGGATGGCTACACCTTC. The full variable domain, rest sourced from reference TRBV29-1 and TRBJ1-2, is SAVISQKPSRDICQRGTSLTIQCQVDSQVTMMFWYRQQPGQSLTLIATANQGSEATYESGFVIDKFPISRPNLTFSTLTVSNMSPEDSSIYLCSVQQDGYTFGSGTRLTVV.

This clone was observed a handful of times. CDR3 coding DNA: TGTGCCAGCAGCAGGGACGGACACCGCGGCACTGAAGCTTTCTTT. It translates to CASSRDGHRGTEAFF. The genes are TRBV7-9 and TRBJ1-1, with D possibly TRBD1 on 5 matching bases. Germline CDR1 reads SEHNR; CDR2 reads FQNEAQ (reference sequence). V was trimmed by 5 bases and J by 4 bases, leaving 17 bases between them. The CDR3 is 15 amino acids. Supplemented by reference TRBV7-9 and TRBJ1-1, the full variable domain reads DTGVSQNPRHKITKRGQNVTFRCDPISEHNRLYWYRQTLGQGPEFLTYFQNEAQLEKSRLLSDRFSAERPKGSFSTLEIQRTEQGDSAMYLCASSRDGHRGTEAFFGQGTRLTVV.

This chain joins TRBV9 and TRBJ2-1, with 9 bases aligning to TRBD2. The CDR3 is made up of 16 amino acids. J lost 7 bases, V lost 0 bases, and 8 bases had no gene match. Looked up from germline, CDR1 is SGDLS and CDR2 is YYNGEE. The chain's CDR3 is CASSVVPSGTWNEQFF. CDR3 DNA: TGTGCCAGCAGCGTAGTCCCTAGCGGGACCTGGAATGAGCAGTTCTTC.